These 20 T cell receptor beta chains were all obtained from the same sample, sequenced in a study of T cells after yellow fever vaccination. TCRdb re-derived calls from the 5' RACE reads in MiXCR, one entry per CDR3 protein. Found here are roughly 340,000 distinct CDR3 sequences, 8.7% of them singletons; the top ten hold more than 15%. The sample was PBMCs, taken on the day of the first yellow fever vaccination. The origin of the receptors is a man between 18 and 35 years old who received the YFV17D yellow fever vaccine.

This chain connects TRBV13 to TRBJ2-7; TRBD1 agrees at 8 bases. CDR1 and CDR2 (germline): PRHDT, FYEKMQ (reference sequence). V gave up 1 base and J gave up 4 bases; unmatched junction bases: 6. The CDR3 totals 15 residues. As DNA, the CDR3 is TGTGCCAGCAGCTTAGAAGACAGGGGAAAGTACGAGCAGTACTTC. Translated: CASSLEDRGKYEQYF.

The chain's CDR3 is CASSQGLGGETQYF. The CDR3 nucleotides are TGCGCCAGCAGCCAAGGACTAGGGGGTGAGACCCAGTACTTC. The chain joins TRBV4-3 to TRBJ2-5; D may correspond to TRBD1 or TRBD2 (6 bases each). Trimming cost V 1 base and J 5 bases, with 11 bases left between them. Per the germline V gene, CDR1 is LGHNA and CDR2 is YSLEER. This CDR3 comprises 14 residues.

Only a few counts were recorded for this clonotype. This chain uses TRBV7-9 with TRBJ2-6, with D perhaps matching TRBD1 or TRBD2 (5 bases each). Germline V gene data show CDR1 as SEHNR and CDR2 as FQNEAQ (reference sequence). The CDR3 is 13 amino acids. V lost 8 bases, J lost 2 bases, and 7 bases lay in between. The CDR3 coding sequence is TGTGCCAGCCTGGGACCTGGGGCCAACGTCCTGACTTTC. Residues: CASLGPGANVLTF.

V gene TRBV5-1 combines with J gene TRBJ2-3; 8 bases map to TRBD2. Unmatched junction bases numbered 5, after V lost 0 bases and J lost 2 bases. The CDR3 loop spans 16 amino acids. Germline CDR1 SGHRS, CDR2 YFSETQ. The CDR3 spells CASSLVRGAYTDTQYF. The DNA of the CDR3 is TGCGCCAGCAGCTTGGTGCGGGGGGCCTACACAGATACGCAGTATTTT.

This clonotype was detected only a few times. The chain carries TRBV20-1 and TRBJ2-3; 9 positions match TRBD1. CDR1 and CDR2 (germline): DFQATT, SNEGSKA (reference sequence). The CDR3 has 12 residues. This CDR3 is CRRDRAPDTQYF. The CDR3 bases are TGCAGGCGGGACAGGGCGCCAGATACGCAGTATTTT.

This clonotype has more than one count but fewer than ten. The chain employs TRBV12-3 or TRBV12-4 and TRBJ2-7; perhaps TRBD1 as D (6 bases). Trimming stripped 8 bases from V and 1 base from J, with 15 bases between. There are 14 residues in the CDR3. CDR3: CASLTDSLSYEQYF. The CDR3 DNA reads TGTGCCAGCTTAACGGACAGTCTATCCTACGAGCAGTACTTC.

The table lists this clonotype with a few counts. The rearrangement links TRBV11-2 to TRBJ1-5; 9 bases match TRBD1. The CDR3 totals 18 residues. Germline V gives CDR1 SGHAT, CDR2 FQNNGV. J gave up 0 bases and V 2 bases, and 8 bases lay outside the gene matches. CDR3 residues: CASSLIKQGAYSNQPQHF. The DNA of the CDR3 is TGTGCCAGCAGCTTAATTAAACAGGGGGCTTATAGCAATCAGCCCCAGCATTTT.

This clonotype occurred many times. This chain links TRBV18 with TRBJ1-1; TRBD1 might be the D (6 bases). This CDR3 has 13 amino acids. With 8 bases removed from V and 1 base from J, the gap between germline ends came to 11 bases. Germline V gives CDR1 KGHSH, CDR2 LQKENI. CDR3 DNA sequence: TGTGCCAGCAGCCCACAGGGGAACACTGAAGCTTTCTTT. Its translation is CASSPQGNTEAFF.

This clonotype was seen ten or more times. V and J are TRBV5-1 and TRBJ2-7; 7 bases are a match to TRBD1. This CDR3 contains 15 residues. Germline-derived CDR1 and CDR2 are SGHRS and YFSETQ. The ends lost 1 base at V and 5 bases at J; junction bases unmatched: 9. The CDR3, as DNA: TGCGCCAGCAGCTTGTTACCTACAGGGGTTGACGAGCAGTACTTC. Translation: CASSLLPTGVDEQYF.

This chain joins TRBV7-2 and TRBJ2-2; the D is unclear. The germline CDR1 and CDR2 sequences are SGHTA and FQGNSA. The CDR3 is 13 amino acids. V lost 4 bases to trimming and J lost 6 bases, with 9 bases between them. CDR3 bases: TGTGCCAGCAGCTGGGTCGCACCCGGGGAGCTGTTTTTT. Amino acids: CASSWVAPGELFF.

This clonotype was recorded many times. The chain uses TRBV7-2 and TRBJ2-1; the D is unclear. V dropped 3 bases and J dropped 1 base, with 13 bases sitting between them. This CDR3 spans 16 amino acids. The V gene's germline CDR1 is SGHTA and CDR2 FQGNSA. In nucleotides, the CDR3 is TGTGCCAGCAGCTTGGGTTCCAGCAGGTCCTACAATGAGCAGTTCTTC. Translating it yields CASSLGSSRSYNEQFF.

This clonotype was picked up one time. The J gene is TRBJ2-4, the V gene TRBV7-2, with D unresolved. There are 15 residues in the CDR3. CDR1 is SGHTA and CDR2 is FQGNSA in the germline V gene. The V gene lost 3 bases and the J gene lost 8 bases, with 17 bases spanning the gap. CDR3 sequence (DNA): TGTGCCAGCAGCTTGGGCTTCTCTGCGGAGCACATTCAGTACTTC. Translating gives CASSLGFSAEHIQYF.

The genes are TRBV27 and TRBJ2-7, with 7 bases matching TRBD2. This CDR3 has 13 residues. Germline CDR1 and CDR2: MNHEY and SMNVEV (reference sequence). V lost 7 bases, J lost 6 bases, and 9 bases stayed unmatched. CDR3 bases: TGTGCCAGCACCTTGGGAGGGTTTTGCGAGCAGTACGTC. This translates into CASTLGGFCEQYV.

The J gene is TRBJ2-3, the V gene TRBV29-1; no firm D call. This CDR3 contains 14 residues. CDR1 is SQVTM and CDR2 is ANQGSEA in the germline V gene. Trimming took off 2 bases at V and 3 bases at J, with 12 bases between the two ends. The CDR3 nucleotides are TGCAGCGTTGAAAACTCCGCCGGAACAGATACGCAGTATTTT. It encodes CSVENSAGTDTQYF.

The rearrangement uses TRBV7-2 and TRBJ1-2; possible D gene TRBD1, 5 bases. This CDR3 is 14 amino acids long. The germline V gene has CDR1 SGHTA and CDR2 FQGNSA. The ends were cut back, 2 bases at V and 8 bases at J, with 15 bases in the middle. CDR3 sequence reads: CASSLSSGSGGYTF. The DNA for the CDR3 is TGTGCCAGCAGCTTATCATCAGGGTCGGGCGGCTACACCTTC.

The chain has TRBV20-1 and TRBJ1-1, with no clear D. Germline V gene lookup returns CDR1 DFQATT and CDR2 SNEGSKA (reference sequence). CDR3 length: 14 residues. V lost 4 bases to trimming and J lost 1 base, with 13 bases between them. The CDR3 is CSATFTGPNTEAFF. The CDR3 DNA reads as TGCAGTGCTACTTTTACCGGGCCGAACACTGAAGCTTTCTTT.

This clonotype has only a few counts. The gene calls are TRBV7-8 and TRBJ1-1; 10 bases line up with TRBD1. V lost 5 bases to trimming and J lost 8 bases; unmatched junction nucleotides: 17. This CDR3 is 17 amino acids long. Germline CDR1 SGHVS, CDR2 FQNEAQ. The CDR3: CASSPRDRGPSGGEAFF. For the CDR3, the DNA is TGTGCCAGCAGCCCGCGGGACAGGGGCCCCAGCGGGGGAGAAGCTTTCTTT.

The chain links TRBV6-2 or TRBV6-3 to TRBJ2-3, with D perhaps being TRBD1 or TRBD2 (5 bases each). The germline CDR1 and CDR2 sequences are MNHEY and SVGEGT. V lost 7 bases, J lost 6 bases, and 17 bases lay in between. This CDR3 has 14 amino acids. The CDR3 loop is CASTTAGSDDTQYF. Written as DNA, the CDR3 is TGTGCCAGCACCACCGCAGGGAGTGACGATACGCAGTATTTT.

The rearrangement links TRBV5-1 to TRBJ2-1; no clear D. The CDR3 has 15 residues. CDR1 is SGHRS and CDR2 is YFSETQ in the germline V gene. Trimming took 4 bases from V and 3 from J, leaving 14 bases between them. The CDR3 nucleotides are TGCGCCAGCAGCCCGCGCCCTGACAACTACAATGAGCAGTTCTTC. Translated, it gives CASSPRPDNYNEQFF.

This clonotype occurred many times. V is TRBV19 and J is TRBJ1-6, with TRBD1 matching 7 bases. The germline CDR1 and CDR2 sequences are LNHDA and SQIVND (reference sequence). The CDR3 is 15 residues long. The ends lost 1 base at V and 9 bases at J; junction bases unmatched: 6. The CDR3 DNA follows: TGTGCCAGTAGTATAGGAGGGGGCGCTTCTTCACCCCTCCACTTT. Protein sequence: CASSIGGGASSPLHF.